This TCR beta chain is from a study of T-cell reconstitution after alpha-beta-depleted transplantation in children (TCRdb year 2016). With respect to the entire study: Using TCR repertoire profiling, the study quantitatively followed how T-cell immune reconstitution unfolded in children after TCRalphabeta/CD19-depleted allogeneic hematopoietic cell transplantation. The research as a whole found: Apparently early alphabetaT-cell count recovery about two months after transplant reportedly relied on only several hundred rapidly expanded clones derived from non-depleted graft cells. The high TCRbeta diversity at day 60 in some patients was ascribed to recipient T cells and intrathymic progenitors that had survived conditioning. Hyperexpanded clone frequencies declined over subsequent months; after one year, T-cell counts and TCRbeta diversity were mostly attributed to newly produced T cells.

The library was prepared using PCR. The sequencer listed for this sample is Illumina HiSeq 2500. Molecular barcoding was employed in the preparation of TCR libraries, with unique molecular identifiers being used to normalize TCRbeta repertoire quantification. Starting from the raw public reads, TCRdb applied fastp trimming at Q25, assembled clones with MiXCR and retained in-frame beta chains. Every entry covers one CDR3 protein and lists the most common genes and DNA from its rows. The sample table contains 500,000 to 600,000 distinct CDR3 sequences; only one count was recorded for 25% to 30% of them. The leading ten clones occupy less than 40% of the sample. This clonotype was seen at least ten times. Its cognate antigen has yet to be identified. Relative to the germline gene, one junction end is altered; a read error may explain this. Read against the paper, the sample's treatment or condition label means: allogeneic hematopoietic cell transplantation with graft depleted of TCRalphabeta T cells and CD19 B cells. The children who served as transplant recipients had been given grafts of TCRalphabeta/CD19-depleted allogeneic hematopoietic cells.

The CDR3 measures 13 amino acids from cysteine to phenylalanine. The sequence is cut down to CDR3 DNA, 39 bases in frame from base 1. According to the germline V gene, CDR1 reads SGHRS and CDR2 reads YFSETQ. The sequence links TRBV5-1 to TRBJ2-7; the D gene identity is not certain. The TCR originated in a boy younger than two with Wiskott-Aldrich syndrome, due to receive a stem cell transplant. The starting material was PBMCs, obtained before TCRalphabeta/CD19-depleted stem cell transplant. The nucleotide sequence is TGTGCCAGCAGTTTAAGGCTGGGTTACGAGCAGTACTTC. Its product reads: CASSLRLGYEQYF.